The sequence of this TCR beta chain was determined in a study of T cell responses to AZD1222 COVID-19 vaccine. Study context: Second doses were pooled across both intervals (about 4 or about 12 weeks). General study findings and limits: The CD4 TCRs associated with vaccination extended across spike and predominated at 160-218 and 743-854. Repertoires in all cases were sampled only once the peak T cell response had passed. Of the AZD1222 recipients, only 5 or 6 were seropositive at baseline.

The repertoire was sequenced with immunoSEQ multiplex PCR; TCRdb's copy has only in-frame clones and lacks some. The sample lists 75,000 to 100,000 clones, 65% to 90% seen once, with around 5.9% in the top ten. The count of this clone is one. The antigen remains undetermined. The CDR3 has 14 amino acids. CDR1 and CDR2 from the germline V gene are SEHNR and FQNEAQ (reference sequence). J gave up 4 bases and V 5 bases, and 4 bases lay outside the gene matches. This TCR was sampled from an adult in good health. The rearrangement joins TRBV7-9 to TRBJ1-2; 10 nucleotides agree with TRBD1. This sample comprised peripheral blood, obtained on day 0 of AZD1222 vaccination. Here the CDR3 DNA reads TGTGCCAGCAGCCAGACAGGGGGCTTCTATGGCTACACCTTC. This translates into CASSQTGGFYGYTF.